The TCR beta chain under discussion was sequenced for a study of T cells in localized non-small cell lung cancer. Measured with immunoSEQ multiplex PCR; TCRdb has only the in-frame clones, and not every one. The sample lists around 140,000 clones, roughly 90% occurring once. The CDR3 runs to 11 residues. The ends lost 4 bases at V and 13 bases at J; junction bases unmatched: 7. Looked up from germline, CDR1 is DFQATT and CDR2 is SNEGSKA (reference sequence). Sequences were derived from peripheral blood, sampled before any cancer treatment. This receptor was obtained from a female donor over 55 with stage I lung adenocarcinoma. The chain recombines TRBV20-1 with TRBJ2-3; the match to TRBD2 covers 8 bases. CDR3 bases: TGCAGTGCTAACTCGGGAGGGCCTAAGTATTTT. It codes for CSANSGGPKYF.